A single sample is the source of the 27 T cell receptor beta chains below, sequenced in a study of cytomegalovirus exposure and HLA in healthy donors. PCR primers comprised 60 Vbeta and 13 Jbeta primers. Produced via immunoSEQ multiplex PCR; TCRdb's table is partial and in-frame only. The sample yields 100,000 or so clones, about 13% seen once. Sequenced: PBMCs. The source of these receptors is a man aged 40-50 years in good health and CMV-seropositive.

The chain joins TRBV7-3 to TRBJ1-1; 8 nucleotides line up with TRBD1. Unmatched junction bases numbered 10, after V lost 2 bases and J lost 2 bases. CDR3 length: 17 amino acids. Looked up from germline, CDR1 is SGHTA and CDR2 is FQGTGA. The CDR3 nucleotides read TGTGCCAGCAGCTTATTGGGGACAGGTGGGGCAAACACTGAAGCTTTCTTT. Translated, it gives CASSLLGTGGANTEAFF.

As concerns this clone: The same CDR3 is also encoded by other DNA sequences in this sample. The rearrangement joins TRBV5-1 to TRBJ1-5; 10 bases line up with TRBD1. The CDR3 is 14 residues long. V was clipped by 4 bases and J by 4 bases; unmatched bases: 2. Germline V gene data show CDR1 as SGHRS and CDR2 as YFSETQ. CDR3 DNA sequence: TGCGCCAGCAGCCCGGGACAGGGGAATCAGCCCCAGCATTTT. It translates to CASSPGQGNQPQHF. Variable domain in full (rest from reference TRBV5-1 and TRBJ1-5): KAGVTQTPRYLIKTRGQQVTLSCSPISGHRSVSWYQQTPGQGLQFLFEYFSETQRNKGNFPGRFSGRQFSNSRSEMNVSTLELGDSALYLCASSPGQGNQPQHFGDGTRLSIL.

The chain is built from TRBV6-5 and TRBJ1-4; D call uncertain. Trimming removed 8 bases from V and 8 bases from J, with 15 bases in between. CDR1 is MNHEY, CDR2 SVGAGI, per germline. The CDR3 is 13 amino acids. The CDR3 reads CASSSMHREKLFF. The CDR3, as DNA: TGTGCCAGCTCCTCGATGCACCGGGAAAAACTGTTTTTT.

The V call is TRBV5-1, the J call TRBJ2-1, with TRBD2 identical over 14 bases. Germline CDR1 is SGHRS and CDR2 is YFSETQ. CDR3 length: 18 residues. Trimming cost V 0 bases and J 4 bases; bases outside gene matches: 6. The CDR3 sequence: CASSLAGLAGGPYNEQFF. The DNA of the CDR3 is TGCGCCAGCAGCTTGGCCGGACTAGCGGGAGGCCCATACAATGAGCAGTTCTTC.

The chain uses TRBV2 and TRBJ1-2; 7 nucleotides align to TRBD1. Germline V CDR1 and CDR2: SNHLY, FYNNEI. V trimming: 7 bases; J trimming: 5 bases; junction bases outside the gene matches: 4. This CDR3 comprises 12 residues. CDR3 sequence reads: CASTTGNYGYTF. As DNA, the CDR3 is TGTGCCAGCACGACAGGGAATTATGGCTACACCTTC.

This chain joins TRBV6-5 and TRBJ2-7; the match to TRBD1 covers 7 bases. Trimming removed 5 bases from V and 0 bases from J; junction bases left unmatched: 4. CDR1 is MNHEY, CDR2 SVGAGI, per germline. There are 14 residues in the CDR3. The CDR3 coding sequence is TGTGCCAGCAGTCCCCGGGACAGCTCCTACGAGCAGTACTTC. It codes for CASSPRDSSYEQYF.

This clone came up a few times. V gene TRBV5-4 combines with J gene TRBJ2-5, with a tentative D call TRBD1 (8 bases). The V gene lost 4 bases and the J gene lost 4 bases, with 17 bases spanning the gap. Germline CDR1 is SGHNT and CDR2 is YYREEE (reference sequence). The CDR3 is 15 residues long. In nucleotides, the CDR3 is TGTGCCAGCAGCCTTACAGGGGGAGGGCGAGAGACCCAGTACTTC. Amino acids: CASSLTGGGRETQYF.

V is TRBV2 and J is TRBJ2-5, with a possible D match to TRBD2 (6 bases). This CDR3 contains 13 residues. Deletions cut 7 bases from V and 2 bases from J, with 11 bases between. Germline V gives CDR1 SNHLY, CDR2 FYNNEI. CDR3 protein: CASNRDLQETQYF. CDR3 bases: TGTGCCAGCAATCGGGACTTGCAAGAGACCCAGTACTTC. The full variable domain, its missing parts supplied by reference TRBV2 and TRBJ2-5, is EPEVTQTPSHQVTQMGQEVILRCVPISNHLYFYWYRQILGQKVEFLVSFYNNEISEKSEIFDDQFSVERPDGSNFTLKIRSTKLEDSAMYFCASNRDLQETQYFGPGTRLLVL.

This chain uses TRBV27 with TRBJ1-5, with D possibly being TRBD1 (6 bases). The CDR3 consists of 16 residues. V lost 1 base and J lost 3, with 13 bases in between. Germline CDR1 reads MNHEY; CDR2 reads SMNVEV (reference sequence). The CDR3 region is CASSLWAGGPNQPQHF. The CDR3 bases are TGTGCCAGCAGTTTATGGGCCGGGGGGCCCAATCAGCCCCAGCATTTT.

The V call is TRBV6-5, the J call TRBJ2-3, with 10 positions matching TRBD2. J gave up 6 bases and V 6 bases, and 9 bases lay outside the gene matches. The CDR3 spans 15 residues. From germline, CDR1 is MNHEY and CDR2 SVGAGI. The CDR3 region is CASSPPAGGSDTQYF. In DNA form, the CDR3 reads TGTGCCAGCAGCCCACCAGCGGGAGGGTCCGATACGCAGTATTTT.

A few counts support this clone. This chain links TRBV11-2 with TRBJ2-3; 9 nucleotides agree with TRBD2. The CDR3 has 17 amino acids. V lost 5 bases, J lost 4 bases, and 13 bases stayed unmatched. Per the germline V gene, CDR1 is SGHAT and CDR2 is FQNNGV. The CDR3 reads CASSLRGAGGPADTQYF. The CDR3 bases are TGTGCCAGCAGCCTACGGGGGGCGGGAGGGCCAGCAGATACGCAGTATTTT.

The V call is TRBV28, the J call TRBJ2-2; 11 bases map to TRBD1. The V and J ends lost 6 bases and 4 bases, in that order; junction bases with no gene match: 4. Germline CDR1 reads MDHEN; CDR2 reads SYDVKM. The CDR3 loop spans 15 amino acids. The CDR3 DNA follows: TGTGCCAGCAGAGGGACAGGGGGTGGCACCGGGGAGCTGTTTTTT. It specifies CASRGTGGGTGELFF. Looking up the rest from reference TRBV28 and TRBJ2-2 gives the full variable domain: DVKVTQSSRYLVKRTGEKVFLECVQDMDHENMFWYRQDPGLGLRLIYFSYDVKMKEKGDIPEGYSVSREKKERFSLILESASTNQTSMYLCASRGTGGGTGELFFGEGSRLTVL.

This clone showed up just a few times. CDR3 nucleotides: TGTGCCTGGAGTGCGAACCTCGGGAGTTACGAGCAGTACTTC. It specifies CAWSANLGSYEQYF. The chain couples TRBV30 to TRBJ2-7; tentative D call: TRBD2 (6 bases). The CDR3 runs to 14 residues. Germline CDR1 reads GTSNPN; CDR2 reads SVGIG (reference sequence). With 1 base removed from V and 4 bases from J, the gap between germline ends came to 14 bases.

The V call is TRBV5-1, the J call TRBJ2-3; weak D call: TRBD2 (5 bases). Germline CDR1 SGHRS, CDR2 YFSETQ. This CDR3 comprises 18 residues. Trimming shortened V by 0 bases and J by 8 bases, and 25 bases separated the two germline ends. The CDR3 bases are TGCGCCAGCAGCTTGGGGCGGGTAGGGCGAAAAGGGTCGAGTACGCAGTATTTT. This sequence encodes CASSLGRVGRKGSSTQYF.

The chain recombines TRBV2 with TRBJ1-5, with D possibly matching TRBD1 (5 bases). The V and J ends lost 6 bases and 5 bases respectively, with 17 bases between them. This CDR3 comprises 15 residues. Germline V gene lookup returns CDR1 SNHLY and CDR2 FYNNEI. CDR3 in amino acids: CASRERWGRDQPQHF. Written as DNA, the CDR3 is TGTGCCAGCAGAGAACGGTGGGGGAGGGATCAGCCCCAGCATTTT.

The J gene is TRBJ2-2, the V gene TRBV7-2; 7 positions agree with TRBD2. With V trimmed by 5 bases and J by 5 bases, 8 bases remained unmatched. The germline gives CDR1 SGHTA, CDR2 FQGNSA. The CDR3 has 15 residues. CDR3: CASSPGGRETGELFF. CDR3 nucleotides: TGTGCCAGCAGCCCAGGAGGGAGGGAGACCGGGGAGCTGTTTTTT.

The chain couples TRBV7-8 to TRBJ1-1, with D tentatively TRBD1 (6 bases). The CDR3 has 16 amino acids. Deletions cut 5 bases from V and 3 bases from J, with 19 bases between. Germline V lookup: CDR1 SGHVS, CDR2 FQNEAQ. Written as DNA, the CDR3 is TGTGCCAGCAGCCGGATTCAGGGGTTGGGGGACACTGAAGCTTTCTTT. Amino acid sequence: CASSRIQGLGDTEAFF. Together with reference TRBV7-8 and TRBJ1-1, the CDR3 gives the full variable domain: GAGVSQSPRYKVAKRGQDVALRCDPISGHVSLFWYQQALGQGPEFLTYFQNEAQLDKSGLPSDRFFAERPEGSVSTLKIQRTQQEDSAVYLCASSRIQGLGDTEAFFGQGTRLTVV.

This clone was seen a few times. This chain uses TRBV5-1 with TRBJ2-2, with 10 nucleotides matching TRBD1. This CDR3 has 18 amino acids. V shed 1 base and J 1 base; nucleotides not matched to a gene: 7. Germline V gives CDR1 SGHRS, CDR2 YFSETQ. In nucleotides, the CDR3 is TGCGCCAGCAGCTTGTCGGGACAGGGGTCATGGAACACCGGGGAGCTGTTTTTT. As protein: CASSLSGQGSWNTGELFF. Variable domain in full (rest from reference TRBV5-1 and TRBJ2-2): KAGVTQTPRYLIKTRGQQVTLSCSPISGHRSVSWYQQTPGQGLQFLFEYFSETQRNKGNFPGRFSGRQFSNSRSEMNVSTLELGDSALYLCASSLSGQGSWNTGELFFGEGSRLTVL.

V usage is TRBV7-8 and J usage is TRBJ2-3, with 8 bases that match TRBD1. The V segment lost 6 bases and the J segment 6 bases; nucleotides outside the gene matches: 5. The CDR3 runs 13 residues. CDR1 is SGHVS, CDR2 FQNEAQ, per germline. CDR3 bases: TGTGCCAGCAGAGCTTACAGGGGGGATACGCAGTATTTT. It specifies CASRAYRGDTQYF.

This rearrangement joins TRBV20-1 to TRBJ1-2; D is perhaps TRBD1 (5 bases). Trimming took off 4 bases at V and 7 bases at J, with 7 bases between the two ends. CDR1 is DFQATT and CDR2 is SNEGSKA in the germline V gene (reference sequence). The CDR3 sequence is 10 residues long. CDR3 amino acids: CSAKRGGYTF. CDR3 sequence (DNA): TGCAGTGCTAAAAGGGGTGGCTACACCTTC.

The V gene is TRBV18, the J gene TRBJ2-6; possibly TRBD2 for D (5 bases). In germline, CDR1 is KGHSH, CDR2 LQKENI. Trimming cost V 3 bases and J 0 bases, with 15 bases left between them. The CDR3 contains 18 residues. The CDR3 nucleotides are TGTGCCAGCTCACCCATCACAAGGAGGTTCTCTGGGGCCAACGTCCTGACTTTC. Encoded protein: CASSPITRRFSGANVLTF.

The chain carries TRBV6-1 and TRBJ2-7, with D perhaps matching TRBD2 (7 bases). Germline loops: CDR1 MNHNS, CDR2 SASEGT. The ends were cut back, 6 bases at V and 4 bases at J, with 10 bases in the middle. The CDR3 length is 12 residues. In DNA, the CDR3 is TGTGCCAGCAGGGGAGGGGGGTACGAGCAGTACTTC. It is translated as CASRGGGYEQYF.

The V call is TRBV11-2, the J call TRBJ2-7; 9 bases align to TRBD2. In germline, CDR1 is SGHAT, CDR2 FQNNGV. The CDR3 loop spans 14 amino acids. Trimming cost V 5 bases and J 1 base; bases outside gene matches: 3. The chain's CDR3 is CASSPSGRSYEQYF. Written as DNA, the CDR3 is TGTGCCAGCAGCCCAAGCGGGAGGTCCTACGAGCAGTACTTC. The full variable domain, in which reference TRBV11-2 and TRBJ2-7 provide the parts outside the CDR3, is EAGVAQSPRYKIIEKRQSVAFWCNPISGHATLYWYQQILGQGPKLLIQFQNNGVVDDSQLPKDRFSAERLKGVDSTLKIQPAKLEDSAVYLCASSPSGRSYEQYFGPGTRLTVT.

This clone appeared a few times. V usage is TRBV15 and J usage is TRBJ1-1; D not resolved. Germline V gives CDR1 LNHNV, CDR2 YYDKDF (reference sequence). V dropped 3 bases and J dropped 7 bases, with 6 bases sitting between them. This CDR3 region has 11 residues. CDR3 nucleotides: TGTGCCACCAGCAGGACACGTGAAGCTTTCTTT. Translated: CATSRTREAFF.

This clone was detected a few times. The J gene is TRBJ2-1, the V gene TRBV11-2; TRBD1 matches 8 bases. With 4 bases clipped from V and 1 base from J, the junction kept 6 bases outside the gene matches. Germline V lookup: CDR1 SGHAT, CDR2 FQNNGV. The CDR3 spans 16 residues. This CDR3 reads CASSSKDRDSYNEQFF. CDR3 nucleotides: TGTGCCAGCAGCTCGAAGGACAGGGATTCCTACAATGAGCAGTTCTTC.

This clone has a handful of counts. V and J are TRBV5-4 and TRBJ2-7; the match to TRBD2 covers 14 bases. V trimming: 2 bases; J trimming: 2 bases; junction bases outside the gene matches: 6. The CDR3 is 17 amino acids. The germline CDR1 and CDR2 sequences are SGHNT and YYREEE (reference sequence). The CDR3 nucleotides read TGTGCCAGCAGCTTAGGACTAGCGGGAGGCATAACCTACGAGCAGTACTTC. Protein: CASSLGLAGGITYEQYF.

The CDR3 sequence is CSALPPSDEQFF. The CDR3 bases are TGCAGCGCCCTCCCCCCTTCGGATGAGCAGTTCTTC. This rearrangement joins TRBV29-1 to TRBJ2-1; no clear D gene. The CDR3 is 12 amino acids. V shed 7 bases and J shed 8 bases, with 15 bases lying between them. In germline, CDR1 is SQVTM, CDR2 ANQGSEA.